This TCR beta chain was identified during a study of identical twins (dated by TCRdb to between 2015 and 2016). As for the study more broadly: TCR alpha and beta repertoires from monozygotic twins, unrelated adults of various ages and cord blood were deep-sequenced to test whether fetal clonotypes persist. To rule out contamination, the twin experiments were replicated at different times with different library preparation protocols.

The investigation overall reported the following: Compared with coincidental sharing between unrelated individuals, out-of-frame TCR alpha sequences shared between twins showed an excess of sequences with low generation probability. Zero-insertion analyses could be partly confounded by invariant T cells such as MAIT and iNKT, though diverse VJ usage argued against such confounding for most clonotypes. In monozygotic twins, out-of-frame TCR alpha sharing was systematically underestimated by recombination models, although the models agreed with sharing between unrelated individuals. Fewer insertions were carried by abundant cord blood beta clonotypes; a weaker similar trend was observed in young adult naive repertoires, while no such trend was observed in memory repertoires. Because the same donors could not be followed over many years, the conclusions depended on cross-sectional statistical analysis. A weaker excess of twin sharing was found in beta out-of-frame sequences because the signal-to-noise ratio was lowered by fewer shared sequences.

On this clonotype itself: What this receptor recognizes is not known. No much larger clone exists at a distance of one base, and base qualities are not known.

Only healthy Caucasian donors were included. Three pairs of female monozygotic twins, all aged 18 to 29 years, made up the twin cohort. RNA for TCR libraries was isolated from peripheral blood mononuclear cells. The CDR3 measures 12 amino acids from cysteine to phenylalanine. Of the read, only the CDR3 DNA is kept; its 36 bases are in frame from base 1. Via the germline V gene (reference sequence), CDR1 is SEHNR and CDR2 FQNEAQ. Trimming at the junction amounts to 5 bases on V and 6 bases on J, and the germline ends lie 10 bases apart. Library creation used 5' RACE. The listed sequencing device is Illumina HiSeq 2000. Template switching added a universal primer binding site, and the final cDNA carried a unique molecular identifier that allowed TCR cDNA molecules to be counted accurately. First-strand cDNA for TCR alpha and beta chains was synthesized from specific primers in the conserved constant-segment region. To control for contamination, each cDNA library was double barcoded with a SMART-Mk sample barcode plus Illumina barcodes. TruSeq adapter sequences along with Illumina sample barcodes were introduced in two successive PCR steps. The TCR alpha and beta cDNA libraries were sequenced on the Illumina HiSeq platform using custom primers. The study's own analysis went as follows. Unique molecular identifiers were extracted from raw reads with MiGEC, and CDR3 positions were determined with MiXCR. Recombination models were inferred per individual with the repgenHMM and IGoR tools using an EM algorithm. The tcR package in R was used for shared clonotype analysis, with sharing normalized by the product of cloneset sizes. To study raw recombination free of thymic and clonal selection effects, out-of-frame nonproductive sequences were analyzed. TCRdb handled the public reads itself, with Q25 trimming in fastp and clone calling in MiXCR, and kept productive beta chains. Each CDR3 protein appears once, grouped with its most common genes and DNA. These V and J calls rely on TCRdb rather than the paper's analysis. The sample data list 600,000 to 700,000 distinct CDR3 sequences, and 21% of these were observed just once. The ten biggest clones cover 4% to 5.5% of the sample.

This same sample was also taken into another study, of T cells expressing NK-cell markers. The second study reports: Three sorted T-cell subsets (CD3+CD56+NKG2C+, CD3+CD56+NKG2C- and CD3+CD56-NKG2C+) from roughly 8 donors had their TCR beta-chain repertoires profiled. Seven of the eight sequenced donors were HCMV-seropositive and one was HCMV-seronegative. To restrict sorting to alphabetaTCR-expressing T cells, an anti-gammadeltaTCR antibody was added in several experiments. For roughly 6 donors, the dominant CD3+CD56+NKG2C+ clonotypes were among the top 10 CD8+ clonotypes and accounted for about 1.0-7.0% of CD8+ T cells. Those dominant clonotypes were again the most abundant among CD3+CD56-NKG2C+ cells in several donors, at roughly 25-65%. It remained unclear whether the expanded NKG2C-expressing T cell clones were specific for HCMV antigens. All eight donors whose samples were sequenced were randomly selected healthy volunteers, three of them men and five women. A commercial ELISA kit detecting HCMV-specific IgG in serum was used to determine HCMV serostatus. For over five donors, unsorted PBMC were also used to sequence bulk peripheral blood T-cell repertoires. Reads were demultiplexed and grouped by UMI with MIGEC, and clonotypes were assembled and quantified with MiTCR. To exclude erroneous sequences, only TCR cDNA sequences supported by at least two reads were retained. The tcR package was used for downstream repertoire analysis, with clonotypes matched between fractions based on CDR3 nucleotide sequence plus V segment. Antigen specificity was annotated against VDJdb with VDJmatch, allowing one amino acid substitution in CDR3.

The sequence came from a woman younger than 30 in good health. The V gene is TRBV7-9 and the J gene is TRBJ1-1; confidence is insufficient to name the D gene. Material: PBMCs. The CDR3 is CASSRIGAEAFF. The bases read TGTGCCAGCAGCCGTATTGGGGCTGAAGCTTTCTTT.